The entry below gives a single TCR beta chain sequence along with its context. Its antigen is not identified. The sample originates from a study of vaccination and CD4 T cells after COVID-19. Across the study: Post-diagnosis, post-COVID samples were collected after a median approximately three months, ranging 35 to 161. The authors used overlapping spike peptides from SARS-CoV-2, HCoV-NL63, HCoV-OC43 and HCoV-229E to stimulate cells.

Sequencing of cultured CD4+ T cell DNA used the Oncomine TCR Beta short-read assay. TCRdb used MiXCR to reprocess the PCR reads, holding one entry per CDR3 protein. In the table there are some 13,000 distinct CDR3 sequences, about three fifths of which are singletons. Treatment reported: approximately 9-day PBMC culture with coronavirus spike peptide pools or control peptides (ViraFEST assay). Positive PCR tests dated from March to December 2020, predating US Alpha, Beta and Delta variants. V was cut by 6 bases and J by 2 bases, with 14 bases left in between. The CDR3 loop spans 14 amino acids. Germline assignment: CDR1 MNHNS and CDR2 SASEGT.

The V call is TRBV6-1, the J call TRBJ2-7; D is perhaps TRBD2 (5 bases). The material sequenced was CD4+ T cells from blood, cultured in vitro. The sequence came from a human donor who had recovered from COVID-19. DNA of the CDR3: TGTGCCAGCAGCCATCCCGAGCGGACCTACGAGCAGTACTTC. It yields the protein CASSHPERTYEQYF.